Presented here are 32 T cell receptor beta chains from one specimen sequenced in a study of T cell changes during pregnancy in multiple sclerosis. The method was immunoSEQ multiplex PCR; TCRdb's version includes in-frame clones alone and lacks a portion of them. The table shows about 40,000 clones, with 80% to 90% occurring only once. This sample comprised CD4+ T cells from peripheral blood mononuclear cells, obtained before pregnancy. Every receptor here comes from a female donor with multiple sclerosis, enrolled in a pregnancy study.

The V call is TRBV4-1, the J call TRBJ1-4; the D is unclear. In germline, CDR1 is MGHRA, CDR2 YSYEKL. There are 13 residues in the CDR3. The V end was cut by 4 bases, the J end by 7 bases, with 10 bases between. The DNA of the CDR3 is TGCGCCAGCAGCCGCGCCCCCGTTGAAAAACTGTTTTTT. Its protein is CASSRAPVEKLFF.

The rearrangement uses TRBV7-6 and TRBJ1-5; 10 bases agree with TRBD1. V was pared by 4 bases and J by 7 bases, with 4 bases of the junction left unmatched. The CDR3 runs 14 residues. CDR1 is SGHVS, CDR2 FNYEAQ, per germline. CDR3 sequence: CASSSTGGEQPQHF. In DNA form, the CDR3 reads TGTGCCAGCAGCTCGACAGGGGGCGAACAGCCCCAGCATTTT.

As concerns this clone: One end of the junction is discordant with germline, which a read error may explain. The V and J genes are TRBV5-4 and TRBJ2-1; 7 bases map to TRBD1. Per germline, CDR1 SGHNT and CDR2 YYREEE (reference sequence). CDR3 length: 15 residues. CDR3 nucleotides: TGTGCCGGCAGCTTGCAGGGACAGAATTACAATGAGCAGTTCTTC. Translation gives CAGSLQGQNYNEQFF.

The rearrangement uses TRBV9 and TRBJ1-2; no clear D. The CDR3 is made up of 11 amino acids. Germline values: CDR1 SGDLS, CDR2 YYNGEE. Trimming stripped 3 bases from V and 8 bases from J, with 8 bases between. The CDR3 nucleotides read TGTGCCAGCAGCGCCAGAGGAGGCTACACCTTC. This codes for CASSARGGYTF.

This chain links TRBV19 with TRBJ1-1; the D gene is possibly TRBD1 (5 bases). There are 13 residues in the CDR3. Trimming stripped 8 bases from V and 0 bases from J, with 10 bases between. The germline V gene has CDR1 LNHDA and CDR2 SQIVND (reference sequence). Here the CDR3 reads CASAGQLNTEAFF. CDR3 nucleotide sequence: TGTGCCAGTGCAGGGCAGTTGAACACTGAAGCTTTCTTT.

The CDR3 sequence is CASSLGTAWRGDLYEQYF. CDR3 bases: TGTGCCAGCAGCTTAGGTACAGCGTGGCGGGGGGACTTATACGAGCAGTACTTC. This chain links TRBV7-2 with TRBJ2-7; 8 bases line up with TRBD2. Unmatched junction bases numbered 15, after V lost 1 base and J lost 4 bases. The germline V gene encodes CDR1 SGHTA and CDR2 FQGNSA. CDR3 length equals 18 residues.

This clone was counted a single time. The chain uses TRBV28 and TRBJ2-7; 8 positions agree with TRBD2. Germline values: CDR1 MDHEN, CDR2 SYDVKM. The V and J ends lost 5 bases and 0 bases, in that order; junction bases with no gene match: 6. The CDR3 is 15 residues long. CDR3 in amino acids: CASSGGGLFSYEQYF. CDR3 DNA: TGTGCCAGCAGTGGCGGGGGGCTTTTCTCCTACGAGCAGTACTTC.

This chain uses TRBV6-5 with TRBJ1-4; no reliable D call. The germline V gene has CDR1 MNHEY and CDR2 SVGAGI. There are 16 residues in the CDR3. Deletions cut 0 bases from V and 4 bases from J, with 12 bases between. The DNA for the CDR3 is TGTGCCAGCAGTTACTCGTTTACGGTCCGTAATGAAAAACTGTTTTTT. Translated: CASSYSFTVRNEKLFF.

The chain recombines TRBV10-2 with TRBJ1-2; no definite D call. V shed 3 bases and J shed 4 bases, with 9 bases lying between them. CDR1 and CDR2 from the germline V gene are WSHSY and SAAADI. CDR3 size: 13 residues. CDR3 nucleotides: TGCGCCAGCAGTGATCGACCGGGCTATGGCTACACCTTC. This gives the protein CASSDRPGYGYTF.

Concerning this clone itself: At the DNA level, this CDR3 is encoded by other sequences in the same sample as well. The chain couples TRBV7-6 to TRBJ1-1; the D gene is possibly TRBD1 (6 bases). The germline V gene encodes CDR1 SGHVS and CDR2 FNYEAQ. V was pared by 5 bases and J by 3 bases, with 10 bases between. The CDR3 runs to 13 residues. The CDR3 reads CASSLGQYTEAFF. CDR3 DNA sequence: TGTGCCAGCAGCCTAGGACAGTACACTGAAGCTTTCTTT.

As DNA, the CDR3 is TGTGCCAGCAGCTTGCGGGTTCTCCACTTT. Translating it yields CASSLRVLHF. V and J are TRBV5-8 and TRBJ1-6; unclear D gene. The V and J ends lost 1 base and 16 bases respectively, with 6 bases between them. This CDR3 has 10 residues. The germline V gene encodes CDR1 SGHTS and CDR2 YDEGEE. Drawing the rest from reference TRBV5-8 and TRBJ1-6, the complete variable domain is EAGVTQSPTHLIKTRGQQATLRCSPISGHTSVYWYQQALGLGLQFLLWYDEGEERNRGNFPPRFSGRQFPNYSSELNVNALELEDSALYLCASSLRVLHFGNGTRLTVT.

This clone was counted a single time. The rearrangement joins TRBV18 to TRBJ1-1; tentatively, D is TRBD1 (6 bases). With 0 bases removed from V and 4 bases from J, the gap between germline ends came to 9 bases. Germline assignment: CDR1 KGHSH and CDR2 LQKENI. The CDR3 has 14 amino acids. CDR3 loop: CASSPPQGSTEAFF. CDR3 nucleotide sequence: TGTGCCAGCTCACCACCCCAGGGGTCCACTGAAGCTTTCTTT.

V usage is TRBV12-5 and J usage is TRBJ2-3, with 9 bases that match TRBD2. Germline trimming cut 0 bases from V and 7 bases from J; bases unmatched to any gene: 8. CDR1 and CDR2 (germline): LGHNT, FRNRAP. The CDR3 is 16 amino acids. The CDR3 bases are TGTGCTAGTGGTTTGGTCCCGGCTAGCGGGGTACATACGCAGTATTTT. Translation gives CASGLVPASGVHTQYF.

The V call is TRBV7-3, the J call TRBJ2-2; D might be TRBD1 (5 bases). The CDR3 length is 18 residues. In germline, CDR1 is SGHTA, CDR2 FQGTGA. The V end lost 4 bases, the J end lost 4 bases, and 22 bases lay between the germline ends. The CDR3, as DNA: TGTGCCAGCAGCTCACAGCCAGGGTCTGCCCTAGGCACCGGGGAGCTGTTTTTT. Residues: CASSSQPGSALGTGELFF. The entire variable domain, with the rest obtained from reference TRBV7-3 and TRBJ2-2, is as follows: GAGVSQTPSNKVTEKGKYVELRCDPISGHTALYWYRQSLGQGPEFLIYFQGTGAADDSGLPNDRFFAVRPEGSVSTLKIQRTERGDSAVYLCASSSQPGSALGTGELFFGEGSRLTVL.

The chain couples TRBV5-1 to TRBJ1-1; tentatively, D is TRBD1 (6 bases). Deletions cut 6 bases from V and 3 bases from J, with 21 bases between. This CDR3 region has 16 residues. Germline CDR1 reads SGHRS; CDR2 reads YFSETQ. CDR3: CASMRGGALLYTEAFF. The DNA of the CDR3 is TGCGCCAGCATGAGGGGGGGGGCCCTACTCTACACTGAAGCTTTCTTT.

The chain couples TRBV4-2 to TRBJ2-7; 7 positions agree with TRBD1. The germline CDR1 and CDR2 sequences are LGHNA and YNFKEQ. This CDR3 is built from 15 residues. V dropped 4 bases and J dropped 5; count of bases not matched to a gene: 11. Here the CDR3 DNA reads TGTGCCAGCAGCCCCAGGGGGATCCCGGCTAACGAGCAGTACTTC. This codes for CASSPRGIPANEQYF.

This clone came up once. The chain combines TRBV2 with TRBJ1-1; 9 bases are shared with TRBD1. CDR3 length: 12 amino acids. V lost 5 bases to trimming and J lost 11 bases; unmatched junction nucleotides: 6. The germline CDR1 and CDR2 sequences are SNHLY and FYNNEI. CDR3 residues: CASSQQGAPAFF. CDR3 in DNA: TGTGCCAGCAGTCAACAGGGGGCTCCGGCTTTCTTT.

DNA for the CDR3: TGCGCCAGCAGCTTCGGGGTCAATAATTCACCCCTCCACTTT. This codes for CASSFGVNNSPLHF. The chain has TRBV5-1 and TRBJ1-6; D gene uncertain. CDR1 and CDR2 from the germline V gene are SGHRS and YFSETQ. The V end lost 2 bases, the J end lost 5 bases, and 8 bases lay between the germline ends. CDR3 length equals 14 residues.

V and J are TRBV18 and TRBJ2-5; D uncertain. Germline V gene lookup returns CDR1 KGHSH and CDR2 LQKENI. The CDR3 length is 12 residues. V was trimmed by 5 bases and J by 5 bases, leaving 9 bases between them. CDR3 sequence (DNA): TGTGCCAGCTCAACCTCCGGGGAGACCCAGTACTTC. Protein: CASSTSGETQYF.

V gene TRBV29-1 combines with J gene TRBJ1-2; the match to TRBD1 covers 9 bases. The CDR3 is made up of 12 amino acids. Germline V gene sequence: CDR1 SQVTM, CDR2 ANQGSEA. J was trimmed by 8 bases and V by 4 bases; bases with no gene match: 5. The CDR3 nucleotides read TGCAGCGTTGGGACAGGGGTCCGGGGCTACACCTTC. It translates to CSVGTGVRGYTF.

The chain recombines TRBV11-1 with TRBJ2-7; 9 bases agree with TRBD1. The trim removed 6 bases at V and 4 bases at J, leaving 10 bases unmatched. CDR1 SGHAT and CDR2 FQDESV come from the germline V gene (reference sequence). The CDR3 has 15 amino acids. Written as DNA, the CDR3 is TGTGCCAGCAGTCAAACAGGGGGCGTTGGTTACGAGCAGTACTTC. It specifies CASSQTGGVGYEQYF.

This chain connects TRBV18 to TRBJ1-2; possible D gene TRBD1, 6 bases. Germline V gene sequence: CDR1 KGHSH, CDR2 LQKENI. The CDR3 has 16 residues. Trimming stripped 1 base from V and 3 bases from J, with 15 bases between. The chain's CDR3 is CASSPRQELGDYGYTF. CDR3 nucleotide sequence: TGTGCCAGCTCACCACGACAGGAACTGGGTGACTATGGCTACACCTTC.

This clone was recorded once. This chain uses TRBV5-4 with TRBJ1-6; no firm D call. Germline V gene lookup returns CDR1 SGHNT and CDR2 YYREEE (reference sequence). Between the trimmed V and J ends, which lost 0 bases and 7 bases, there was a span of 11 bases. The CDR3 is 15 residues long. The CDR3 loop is CASSLGRLANSPLHF. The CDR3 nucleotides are TGTGCCAGCAGCTTGGGGCGGCTAGCGAATTCACCCCTCCACTTT.

The CDR3: CSARAPGTQYF. DNA for the CDR3: TGCAGTGCTAGGGCGCCGGGGACCCAGTACTTC. J is TRBJ2-5 and V is TRBV20-1; no definite D call. The ends were cut back, 3 bases at V and 7 bases at J, with 9 bases in the middle. The CDR3 spans 11 residues. CDR1 is DFQATT, CDR2 SNEGSKA, per germline (reference sequence).

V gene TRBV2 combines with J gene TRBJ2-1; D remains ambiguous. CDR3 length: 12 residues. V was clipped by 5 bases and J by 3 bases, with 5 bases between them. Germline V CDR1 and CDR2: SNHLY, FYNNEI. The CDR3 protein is CASSTSYNEQFF. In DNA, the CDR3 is TGTGCCAGCAGTACCAGCTACAATGAGCAGTTCTTC.

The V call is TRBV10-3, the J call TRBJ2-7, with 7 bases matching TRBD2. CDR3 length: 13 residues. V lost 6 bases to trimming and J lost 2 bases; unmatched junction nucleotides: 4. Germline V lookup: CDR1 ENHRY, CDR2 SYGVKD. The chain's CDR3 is CAIRSGATYEQYF. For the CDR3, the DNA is TGTGCCATCAGGAGCGGGGCCACCTACGAGCAGTACTTC.

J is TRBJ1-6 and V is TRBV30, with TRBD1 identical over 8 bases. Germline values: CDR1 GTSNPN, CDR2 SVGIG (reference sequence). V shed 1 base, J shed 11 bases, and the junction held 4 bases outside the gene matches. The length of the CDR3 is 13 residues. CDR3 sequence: CAWSGGQEAPLHF. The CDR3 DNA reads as TGTGCCTGGAGTGGGGGACAGGAAGCACCCCTCCACTTT.

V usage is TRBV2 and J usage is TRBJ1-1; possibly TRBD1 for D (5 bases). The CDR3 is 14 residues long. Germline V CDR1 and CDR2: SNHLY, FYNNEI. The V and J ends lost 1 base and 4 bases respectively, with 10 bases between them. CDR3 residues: CASSEVRGGTEAFF. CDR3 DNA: TGTGCCAGCAGTGAAGTTAGGGGCGGCACTGAAGCTTTCTTT. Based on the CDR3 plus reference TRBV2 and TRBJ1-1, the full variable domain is EPEVTQTPSHQVTQMGQEVILRCVPISNHLYFYWYRQILGQKVEFLVSFYNNEISEKSEIFDDQFSVERPDGSNFTLKIRSTKLEDSAMYFCASSEVRGGTEAFFGQGTRLTVV.

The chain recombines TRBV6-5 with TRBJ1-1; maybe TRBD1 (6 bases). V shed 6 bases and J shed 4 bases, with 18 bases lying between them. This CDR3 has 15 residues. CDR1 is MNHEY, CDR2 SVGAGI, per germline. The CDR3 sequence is CASRRFRGSGTEAFF. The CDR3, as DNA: TGTGCCAGCAGAAGGTTCAGGGGTTCGGGCACTGAAGCTTTCTTT.

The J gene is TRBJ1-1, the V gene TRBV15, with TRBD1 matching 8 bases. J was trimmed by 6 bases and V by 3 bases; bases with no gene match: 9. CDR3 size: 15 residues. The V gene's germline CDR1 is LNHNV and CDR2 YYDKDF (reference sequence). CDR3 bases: TGTGCCACCAGCAGTAAAACAGGGGGGAGGGCTGAAGCTTTCTTT. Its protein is CATSSKTGGRAEAFF. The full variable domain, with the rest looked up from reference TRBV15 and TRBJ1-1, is DAMVIQNPRYQVTQFGKPVTLSCSQTLNHNVMYWYQQKSSQAPKLLFHYYDKDFNNEADTPDNFQSRRPNTSFCFLDIRSPGLGDTAMYLCATSSKTGGRAEAFFGQGTRLTVV.

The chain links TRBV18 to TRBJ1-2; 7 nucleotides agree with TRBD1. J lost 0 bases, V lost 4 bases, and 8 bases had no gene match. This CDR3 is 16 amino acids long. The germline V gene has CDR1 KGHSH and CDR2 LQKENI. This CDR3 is CASSRSTGKTNYGYTF. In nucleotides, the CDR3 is TGTGCCAGCTCACGGTCGACAGGGAAGACTAACTATGGCTACACCTTC. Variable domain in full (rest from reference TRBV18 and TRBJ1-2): NAGVMQNPRHLVRRRGQEARLRCSPMKGHSHVYWYRQLPEEGLKFMVYLQKENIIDESGMPKERFSAEFPKEGPSILRIQQVVRGDSAAYFCASSRSTGKTNYGYTFGSGTRLTVV.

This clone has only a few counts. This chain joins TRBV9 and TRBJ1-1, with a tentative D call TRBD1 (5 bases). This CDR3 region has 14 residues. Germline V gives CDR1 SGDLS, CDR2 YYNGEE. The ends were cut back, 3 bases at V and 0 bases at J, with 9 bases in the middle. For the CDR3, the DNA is TGTGCCAGCAGCGAGGACATCATGAACACTGAAGCTTTCTTT. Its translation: CASSEDIMNTEAFF.